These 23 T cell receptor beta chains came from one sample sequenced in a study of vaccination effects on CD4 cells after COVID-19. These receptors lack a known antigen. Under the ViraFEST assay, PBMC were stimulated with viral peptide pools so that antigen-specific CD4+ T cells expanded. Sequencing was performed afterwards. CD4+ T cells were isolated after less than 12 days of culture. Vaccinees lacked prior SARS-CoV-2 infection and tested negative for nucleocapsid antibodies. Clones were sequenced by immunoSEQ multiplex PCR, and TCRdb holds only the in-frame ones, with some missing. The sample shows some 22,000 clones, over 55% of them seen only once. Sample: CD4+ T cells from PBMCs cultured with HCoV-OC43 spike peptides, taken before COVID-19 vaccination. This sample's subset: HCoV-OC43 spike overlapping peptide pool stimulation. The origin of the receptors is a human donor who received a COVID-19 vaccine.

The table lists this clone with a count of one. In nucleotides, the CDR3 is TGTGCCAGCAGTTCACGACAGGGTGGCTACGAGCAGTACTTC. It is translated as CASSSRQGGYEQYF. This chain uses TRBV27 with TRBJ2-7; TRBD1 matches at 7 bases. The CDR3 extends over 14 amino acids. From germline, CDR1 is MNHEY and CDR2 SMNVEV (reference sequence). Losses at the gene ends were 4 bases for V and 3 bases for J; bases not matched to a gene: 6.

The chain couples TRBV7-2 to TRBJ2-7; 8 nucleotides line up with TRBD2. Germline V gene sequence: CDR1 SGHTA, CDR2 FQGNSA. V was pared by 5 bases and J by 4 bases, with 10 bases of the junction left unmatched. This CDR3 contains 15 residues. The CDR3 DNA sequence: TGTGCCAGCAGCCGGGGGGGAGGAGCGGTGTACGAGCAGTACTTC. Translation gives CASSRGGGAVYEQYF.

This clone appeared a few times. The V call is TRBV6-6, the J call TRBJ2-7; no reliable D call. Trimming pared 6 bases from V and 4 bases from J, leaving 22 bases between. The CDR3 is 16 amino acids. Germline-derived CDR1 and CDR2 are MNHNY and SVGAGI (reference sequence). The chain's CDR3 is CASSRRGGQREYEQYF. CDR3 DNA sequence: TGTGCCAGCAGCCGCCGTGGTGGCCAGCGAGAATACGAGCAGTACTTC.

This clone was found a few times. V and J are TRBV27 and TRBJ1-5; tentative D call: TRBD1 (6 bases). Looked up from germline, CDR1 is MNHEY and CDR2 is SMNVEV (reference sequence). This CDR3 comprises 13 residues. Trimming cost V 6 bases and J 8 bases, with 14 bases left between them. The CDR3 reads CASRLNRAEPQHF. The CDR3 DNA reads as TGTGCCAGCAGGTTAAACAGGGCCGAGCCCCAGCATTTT.

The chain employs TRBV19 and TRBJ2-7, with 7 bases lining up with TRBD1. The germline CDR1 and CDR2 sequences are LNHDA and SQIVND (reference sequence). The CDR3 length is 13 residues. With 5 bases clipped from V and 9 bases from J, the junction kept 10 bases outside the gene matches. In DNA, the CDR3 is TGTGCCAGTAGTGGTCGACAGGGATACTCGCAGTACTTC. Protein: CASSGRQGYSQYF.

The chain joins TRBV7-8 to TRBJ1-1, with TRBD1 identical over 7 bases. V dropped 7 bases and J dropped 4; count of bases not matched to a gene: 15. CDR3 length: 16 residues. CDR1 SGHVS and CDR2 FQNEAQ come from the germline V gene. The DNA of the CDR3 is TGTGCCAGCATTCCAAGAACAGGGGTTGGTTTCACTGAAGCTTTCTTT. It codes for CASIPRTGVGFTEAFF. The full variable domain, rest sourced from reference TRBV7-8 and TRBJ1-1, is GAGVSQSPRYKVAKRGQDVALRCDPISGHVSLFWYQQALGQGPEFLTYFQNEAQLDKSGLPSDRFFAERPEGSVSTLKIQRTQQEDSAVYLCASIPRTGVGFTEAFFGQGTRLTVV.

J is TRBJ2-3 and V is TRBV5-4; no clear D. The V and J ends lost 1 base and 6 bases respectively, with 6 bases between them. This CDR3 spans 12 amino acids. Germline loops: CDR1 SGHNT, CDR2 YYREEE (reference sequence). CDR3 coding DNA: TGTGCCAGCAGCTTGAGGTGGGATACGCAGTATTTT. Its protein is CASSLRWDTQYF.

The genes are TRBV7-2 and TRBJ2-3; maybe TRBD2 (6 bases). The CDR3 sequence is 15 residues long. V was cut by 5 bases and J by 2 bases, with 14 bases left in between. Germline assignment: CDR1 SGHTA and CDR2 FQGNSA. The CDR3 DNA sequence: TGTGCCAGCAGCCGGTCCCTAGCGAACACAGATACGCAGTATTTT. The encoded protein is CASSRSLANTDTQYF.

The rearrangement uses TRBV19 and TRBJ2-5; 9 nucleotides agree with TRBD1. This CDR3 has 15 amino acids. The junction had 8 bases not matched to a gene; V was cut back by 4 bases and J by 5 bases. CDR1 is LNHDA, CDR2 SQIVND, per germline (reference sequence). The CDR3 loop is CASSKTGGGAETQYF. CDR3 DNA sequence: TGTGCCAGTAGTAAGACAGGGGGTGGAGCGGAGACCCAGTACTTC.

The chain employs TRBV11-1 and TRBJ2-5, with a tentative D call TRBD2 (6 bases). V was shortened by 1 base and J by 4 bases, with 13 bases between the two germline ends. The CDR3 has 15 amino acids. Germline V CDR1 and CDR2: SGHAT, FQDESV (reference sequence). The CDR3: CASSLGSLEGETQYF. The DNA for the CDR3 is TGTGCCAGCAGCTTAGGGTCGCTGGAGGGAGAGACCCAGTACTTC.

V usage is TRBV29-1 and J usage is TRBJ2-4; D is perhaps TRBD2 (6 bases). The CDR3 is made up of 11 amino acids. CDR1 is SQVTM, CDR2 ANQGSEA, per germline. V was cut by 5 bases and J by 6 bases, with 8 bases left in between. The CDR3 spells CSVKEGNIQYF. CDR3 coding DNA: TGCAGCGTTAAGGAGGGAAACATTCAGTACTTC.

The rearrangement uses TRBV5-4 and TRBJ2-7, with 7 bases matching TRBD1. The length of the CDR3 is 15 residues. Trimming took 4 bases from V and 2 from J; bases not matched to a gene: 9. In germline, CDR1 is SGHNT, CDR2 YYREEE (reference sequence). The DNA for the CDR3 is TGTGCCAGCAGCCCTGCCGGGACAGAGGCCTACGAGCAGTACTTC. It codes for CASSPAGTEAYEQYF. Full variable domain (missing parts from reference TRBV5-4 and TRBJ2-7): ETGVTQSPTHLIKTRGQQVTLRCSSQSGHNTVSWYQQALGQGPQFIFQYYREEENGRGNFPPRFSGLQFPNYSSELNVNALELDDSALYLCASSPAGTEAYEQYFGPGTRLTVT.

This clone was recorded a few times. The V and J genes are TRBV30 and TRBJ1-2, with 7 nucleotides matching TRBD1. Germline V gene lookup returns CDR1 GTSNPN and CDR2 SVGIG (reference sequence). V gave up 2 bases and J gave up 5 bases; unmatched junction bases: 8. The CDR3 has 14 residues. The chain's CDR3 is CAWSPTGTAYGYTF. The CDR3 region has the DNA TGTGCCTGGAGTCCAACCGGGACAGCATATGGCTACACCTTC.

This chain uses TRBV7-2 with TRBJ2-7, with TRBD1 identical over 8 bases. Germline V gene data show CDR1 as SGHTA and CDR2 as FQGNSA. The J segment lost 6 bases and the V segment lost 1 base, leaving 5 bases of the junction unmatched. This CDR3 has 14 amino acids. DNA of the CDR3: TGTGCCAGCAGCTTAGACCAGGGGGCAGGCGAGCAGTACTTC. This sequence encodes CASSLDQGAGEQYF.

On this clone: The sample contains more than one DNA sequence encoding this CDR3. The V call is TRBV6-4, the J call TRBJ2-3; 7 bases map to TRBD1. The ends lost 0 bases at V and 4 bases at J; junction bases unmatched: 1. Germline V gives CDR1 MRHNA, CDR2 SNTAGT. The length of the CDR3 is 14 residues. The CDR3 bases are TGTGCCAGCAGTGACTCCCAGGGGGCAGATACGCAGTATTTT. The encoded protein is CASSDSQGADTQYF.

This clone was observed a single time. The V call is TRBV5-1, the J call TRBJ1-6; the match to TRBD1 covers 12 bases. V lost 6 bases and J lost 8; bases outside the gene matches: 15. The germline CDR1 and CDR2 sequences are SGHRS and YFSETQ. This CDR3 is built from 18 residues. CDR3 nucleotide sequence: TGCGCCAGCACCTCCACCGGGACAGGGGGCTCGGGATATTCACCCCTCCACTTT. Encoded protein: CASTSTGTGGSGYSPLHF.

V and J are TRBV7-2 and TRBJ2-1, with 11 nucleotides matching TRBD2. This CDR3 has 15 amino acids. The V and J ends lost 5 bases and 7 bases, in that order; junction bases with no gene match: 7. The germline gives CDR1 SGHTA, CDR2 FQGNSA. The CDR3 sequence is CASSLLAGEWNEQFF. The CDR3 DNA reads TGTGCCAGCAGCCTACTAGCGGGAGAATGGAATGAGCAGTTCTTC.

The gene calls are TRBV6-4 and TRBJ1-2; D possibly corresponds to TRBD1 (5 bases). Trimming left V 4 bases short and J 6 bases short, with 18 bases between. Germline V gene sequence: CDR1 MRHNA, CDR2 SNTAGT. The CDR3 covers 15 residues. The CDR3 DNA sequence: TGTGCCAGCAGTGGATACGGGACTCAGCCACATGGCTACACCTTC. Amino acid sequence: CASSGYGTQPHGYTF.

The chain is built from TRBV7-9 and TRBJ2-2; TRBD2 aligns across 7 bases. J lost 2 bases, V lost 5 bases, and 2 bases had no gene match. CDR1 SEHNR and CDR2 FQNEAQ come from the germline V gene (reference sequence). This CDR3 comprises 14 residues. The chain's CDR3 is CASSLTSNTGELFF. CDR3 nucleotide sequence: TGTGCCAGCAGCCTGACTAGCAACACCGGGGAGCTGTTTTTT.

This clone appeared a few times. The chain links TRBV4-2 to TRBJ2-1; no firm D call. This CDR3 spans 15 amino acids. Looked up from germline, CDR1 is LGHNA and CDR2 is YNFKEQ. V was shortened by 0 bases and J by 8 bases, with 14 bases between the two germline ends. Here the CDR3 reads CASSQDSSPSDEQFF. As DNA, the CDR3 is TGTGCCAGCAGCCAAGATTCGTCCCCTAGTGATGAGCAGTTCTTC.

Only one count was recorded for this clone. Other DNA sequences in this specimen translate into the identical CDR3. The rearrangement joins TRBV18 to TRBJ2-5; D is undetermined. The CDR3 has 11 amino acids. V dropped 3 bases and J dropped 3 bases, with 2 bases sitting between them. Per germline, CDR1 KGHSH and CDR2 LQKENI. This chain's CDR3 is CASSPKETQYF. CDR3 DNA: TGTGCCAGCTCACCGAAAGAGACCCAGTACTTC.

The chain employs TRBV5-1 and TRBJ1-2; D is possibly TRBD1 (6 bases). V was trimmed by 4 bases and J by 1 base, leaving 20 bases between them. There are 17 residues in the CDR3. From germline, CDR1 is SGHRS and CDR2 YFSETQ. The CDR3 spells CASSPDLDRPGNYGYTF. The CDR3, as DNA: TGCGCCAGCAGCCCGGATCTAGACAGGCCGGGTAACTATGGCTACACCTTC.

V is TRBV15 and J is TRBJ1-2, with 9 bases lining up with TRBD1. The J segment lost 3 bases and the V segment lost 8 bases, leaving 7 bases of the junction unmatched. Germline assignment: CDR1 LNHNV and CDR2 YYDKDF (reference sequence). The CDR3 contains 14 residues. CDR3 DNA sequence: TGTGCCACCCGACGACAGGGGGGTGACTATGGCTACACCTTC. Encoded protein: CATRRQGGDYGYTF.